What follows are 8 T cell receptor beta chains derived from one specimen sequenced in a study of blood T cell repertoires in COVID-19. Clones were read by immunoSEQ multiplex PCR, and TCRdb kept only the in-frame ones, dropping some. The sample lists 100,000 to 150,000 clones; approximately 88% were seen once. The sample was peripheral blood. Receptor source: a woman of 80 years or more with acute or convalescent COVID-19.

This chain links TRBV6-5 with TRBJ1-6, with 8 bases that match TRBD1. The V segment lost 9 bases and the J segment 7 bases; nucleotides outside the gene matches: 2. This CDR3 has 12 amino acids. CDR1 is MNHEY and CDR2 is SVGAGI in the germline V gene. CDR3 loop: CASRQGNSPLHF. In DNA form, the CDR3 reads TGTGCCAGTAGACAGGGGAATTCACCCCTCCACTTT.

The chain uses TRBV12-5 and TRBJ1-2; D not resolved. The germline CDR1 and CDR2 sequences are LGHNT and FRNRAP. V lost 2 bases and J 3 bases, leaving 4 bases between the germline ends. The CDR3 runs to 12 residues. The CDR3 loop is CASGLHYYGYTF. CDR3 in DNA: TGTGCTAGTGGTTTGCACTACTATGGCTACACCTTC.

The chain uses TRBV7-9 and TRBJ2-5; the D gene is possibly TRBD2 (6 bases). Germline V CDR1 and CDR2: SEHNR, FQNEAQ (reference sequence). The CDR3 loop spans 16 amino acids. V was cut by 2 bases and J by 2 bases, with 15 bases left in between. The chain's CDR3 is CASSLRGTALQETQYF. CDR3 DNA sequence: TGTGCCAGCAGCTTACGGGGGACGGCGCTTCAAGAGACCCAGTACTTC.

V usage is TRBV6-6 and J usage is TRBJ2-1, with 9 nucleotides matching TRBD1. Germline values: CDR1 MNHNY, CDR2 SVGAGI (reference sequence). CDR3 size: 16 residues. Trimming at V came to 6 bases and at J to 1 base, leaving 7 bases not matched to a gene. The DNA for the CDR3 is TGTGCCAGCAGACCGGGACAGGGCCTATCCTACAATGAGCAGTTCTTC. It translates to CASRPGQGLSYNEQFF.

This clone occurred a few times. This chain uses TRBV30 with TRBJ2-7; D is unresolved. This CDR3 is built from 11 residues. Germline V gene sequence: CDR1 GTSNPN, CDR2 SVGIG (reference sequence). Trimming took off 3 bases at V and 8 bases at J, with 11 bases between the two ends. The CDR3 here is CAWSAGYKQYF. The CDR3 coding sequence is TGTGCCTGGAGCGCCGGGTACAAGCAGTACTTC.

The rearrangement links TRBV29-1 to TRBJ2-2; D unresolved. Trimming took off 7 bases at V and 7 bases at J, with 10 bases between the two ends. CDR3 size: 11 residues. Germline V gene lookup returns CDR1 SQVTM and CDR2 ANQGSEA. CDR3 in amino acids: CSAYFLGELFF. In DNA, the CDR3 is TGCAGCGCCTACTTTCTCGGGGAGCTGTTTTTT.

This clone has just one count. Other DNA sequences in the sample encode the same CDR3. The chain uses TRBV30 and TRBJ1-1; no firm D call. V was cut by 2 bases and J by 2 bases, with 3 bases left in between. There are 11 residues in the CDR3. Per germline, CDR1 GTSNPN and CDR2 SVGIG (reference sequence). This chain's CDR3 is CAWSLNTEAFF. The CDR3 nucleotides are TGTGCCTGGAGTCTCAACACTGAAGCTTTCTTT.

The chain links TRBV10-1 to TRBJ2-7; D unclear. V was cut by 10 bases and J by 6 bases, with 13 bases left in between. Looked up from germline, CDR1 is WNHNN and CDR2 is SYGVQD (reference sequence). This CDR3 region has 11 residues. Here the CDR3 DNA reads TGCGCCATCCCTTTCCTTCGCGAGCAGTACTTC. Amino acids: CAIPFLREQYF.